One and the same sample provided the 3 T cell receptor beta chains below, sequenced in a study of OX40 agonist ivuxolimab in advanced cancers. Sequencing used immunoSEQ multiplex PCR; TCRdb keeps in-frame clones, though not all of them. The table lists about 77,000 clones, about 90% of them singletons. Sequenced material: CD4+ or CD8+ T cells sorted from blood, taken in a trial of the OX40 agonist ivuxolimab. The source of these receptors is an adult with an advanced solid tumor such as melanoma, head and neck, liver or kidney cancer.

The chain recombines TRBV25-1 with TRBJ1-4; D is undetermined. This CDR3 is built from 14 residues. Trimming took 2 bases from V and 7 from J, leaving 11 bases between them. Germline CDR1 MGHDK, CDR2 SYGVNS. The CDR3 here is CASSELLTVEKLFF. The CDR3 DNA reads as TGTGCCAGCAGTGAACTCCTTACAGTTGAAAAACTGTTTTTT.

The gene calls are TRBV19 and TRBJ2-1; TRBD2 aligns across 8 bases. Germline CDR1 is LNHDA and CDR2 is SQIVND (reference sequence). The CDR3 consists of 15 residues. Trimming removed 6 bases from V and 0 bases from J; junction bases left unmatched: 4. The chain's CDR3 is CASSRGGFSYNEQFF. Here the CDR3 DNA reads TGTGCCAGTAGCCGGGGGGGTTTCTCCTACAATGAGCAGTTCTTC.

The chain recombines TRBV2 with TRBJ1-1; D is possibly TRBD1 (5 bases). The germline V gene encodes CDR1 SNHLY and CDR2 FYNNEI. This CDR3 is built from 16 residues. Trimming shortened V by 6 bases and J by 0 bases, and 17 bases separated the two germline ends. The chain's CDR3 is CASSPPGTALNTEAFF. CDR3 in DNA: TGTGCCAGCAGCCCTCCCGGGACCGCACTGAACACTGAAGCTTTCTTT.